This T cell receptor beta chain was identified in a study of T-cell memory formation after mild COVID-19. This clonotype showed up just a few times. CDR3 length equals 14 residues. The germline V gene has CDR1 SQVTM and CDR2 ANQGSEA. V dropped 1 base and J dropped 2 bases, with 9 bases sitting between them. MiXCR was run by TCRdb on the 5' RACE reads, yielding one entry per CDR3 protein. This table holds 300,000 to 400,000 distinct CDR3 sequences, 10% to 15% found once. The rearrangement links TRBV29-1 to TRBJ1-5; D perhaps matches TRBD1 (6 bases). This clonotype was sampled from a man between 18 and 35 years old who had mild COVID-19 (a few samples of this study predate the infection). Cell type and time point are not known. Sequencing used PBMCs or a T cell subset sorted from them (not recorded which). DNA for the CDR3: TGCAGCGTTGAAGGGCAGGGGCGCAATCAGCCCCAGCATTTT. Protein product: CSVEGQGRNQPQHF.